The clone carrying this T cell receptor beta chain was seen a single time. The antigen is undetermined. The source of the sample is a study of cytomegalovirus exposure and HLA in healthy donors. Study-wide points: In vitro, a few CMV-associated chains proved specific for CMV antigens. Listed as cytomegalovirus-associated were 150 or so TCR beta chains. That first-cohort TCR clusters tended to co-occur in the 120 or so validation repertoires was found in a later analysis.

The donors were part of the validation cohort of 120 subjects. That cohort was separate from the first cohort, which comprised about 730 subjects. This table comes from immunoSEQ multiplex PCR, and its TCRdb copy is limited to in-frame clones, with some not included. Of 260,000 or so clones in the sample, around nine tenths were seen once. Germline V gives CDR1 KGHSH, CDR2 LQKENI. The CDR3 totals 14 residues. The J segment lost 5 bases and the V segment lost 6 bases, leaving 5 bases of the junction unmatched. The chain combines TRBV18 with TRBJ1-2; TRBD1 matches at 11 bases. This clonotype was sampled from a woman aged 18-35 years in good health and CMV-seronegative. Sequencing was carried out using PBMCs. The CDR3 is CASSGGQGAYGYTF. In nucleotides, the CDR3 is TGTGCCAGCTCGGGCGGACAGGGGGCATATGGCTACACCTTC.